These 22 T cell receptor beta chains share one sample of origin, sequenced in a study of T-cell memory formation after mild COVID-19. In TCRdb, the 5' RACE reads were re-called with MiXCR into one record per CDR3 protein. The data contain about 560,000 distinct CDR3 sequences, 15% to 20% of them singletons. Sample: PBMCs or a T cell subset sorted from them (not recorded which). These receptors were taken from an adult woman who had mild COVID-19 (a few samples of this study predate the infection). Cell type and time point are not known.

This clonotype showed up just a few times. V is TRBV12-3 or TRBV12-4 and J is TRBJ2-1, with D perhaps matching TRBD1 or TRBD2 (5 bases each). Between the trimmed V and J ends, which lost 8 bases and 6 bases, there was a span of 11 bases. This CDR3 region has 12 residues. The CDR3 DNA reads TGTGCCAGCCGAGGGGAAACCAATGAGCAGTTCTTC. This encodes CASRGETNEQFF.

This clonotype has just a few counts. The J gene is TRBJ2-2, the V gene TRBV24-1; possibly TRBD1 for D (5 bases). Germline lookup yields CDR1 KGHDR and CDR2 SFDVKD. This CDR3 has 15 amino acids. V lost 7 bases and J 0 bases, leaving 11 bases between the germline ends. The CDR3 nucleotides read TGTGCCACCAGCGAGGAGACAGCGAACACCGGGGAGCTGTTTTTT. It specifies CATSEETANTGELFF.

The gene calls are TRBV12-3 or TRBV12-4 and TRBJ2-3, with 15 bases fitting TRBD2. The V gene end was trimmed by 4 bases and the J gene end by 6 bases; junction bases not matched to a gene: 8. The CDR3 covers 17 residues. The CDR3 DNA reads TGTGCCAGCAGTTCTGGACTAGCGGGGGGGCCAGCCGATACGCAGTATTTT. Amino acids: CASSSGLAGGPADTQYF.

The sample holds a few counts of this clonotype. The rearrangement joins TRBV25-1 to TRBJ2-1; D is possibly TRBD1 (5 bases). Trimming removed 4 bases at V and 6 bases at J, with 13 bases between. Germline CDR1 and CDR2: MGHDK and SYGVNS. The CDR3 length is 14 residues. Written as DNA, the CDR3 is TGTGCCAGCAGTGGCTCAGGGTGGATCAATGAGCAGTTCTTC. Translated, it gives CASSGSGWINEQFF.

This clonotype was counted a few times. The rearrangement joins TRBV5-1 to TRBJ2-2, with D possibly TRBD2 on 5 matching bases. Germline V CDR1 and CDR2: SGHRS, YFSETQ. V was cut by 4 bases and J by 3 bases, with 13 bases left in between. This CDR3 comprises 15 residues. CDR3 nucleotides: TGCGCCAGCAGCCGCCTGAGGGCCGACACCGGGGAGCTGTTTTTT. This codes for CASSRLRADTGELFF.

V and J are TRBV6-6 and TRBJ2-1, with 13 bases aligning to TRBD2. This CDR3 contains 14 residues. From germline, CDR1 is MNHNY and CDR2 SVGAGI (reference sequence). V lost 8 bases and J lost 6; bases outside the gene matches: 4. CDR3 amino acids: CASGLAGASNEQFF. In DNA, the CDR3 is TGTGCCAGCGGACTAGCGGGGGCCTCCAATGAGCAGTTCTTC.

The chain recombines TRBV27 with TRBJ2-3; D uncertain. The germline CDR1 and CDR2 sequences are MNHEY and SMNVEV (reference sequence). The V end lost 5 bases, the J end lost 1 base, and 10 bases lay between the germline ends. CDR3 length: 14 residues. This CDR3 is CASSRTRGTDTQYF. The CDR3 DNA follows: TGTGCCAGCAGTCGCACGCGAGGCACAGATACGCAGTATTTT.

The chain links TRBV6-2 or TRBV6-3 to TRBJ2-7; maybe TRBD1 (6 bases). Trimming removed 5 bases from V and 3 bases from J, with 11 bases in between. Germline values: CDR1 MNHEY, CDR2 SVGEGT. The length of the CDR3 is 13 residues. The CDR3 loop is CASSDRLDYEQYF. In DNA, the CDR3 is TGTGCCAGCAGTGACAGGCTGGACTACGAGCAGTACTTC.

V usage is TRBV6-5 and J usage is TRBJ1-2; 8 positions agree with TRBD1. Trimming at V came to 6 bases and at J to 6 bases, leaving 6 bases not matched to a gene. The germline CDR1 and CDR2 sequences are MNHEY and SVGAGI. CDR3 length: 13 amino acids. The CDR3 region is CASSMDRVDGYTF. The CDR3 DNA reads TGTGCCAGCAGCATGGACAGGGTGGATGGCTACACCTTC.

This clonotype has just a few counts. J is TRBJ2-7 and V is TRBV7-9, with 11 bases identical to TRBD2. This CDR3 comprises 22 residues. Trimming cost V 1 base and J 0 bases; bases outside gene matches: 20. CDR1 SEHNR and CDR2 FQNEAQ come from the germline V gene (reference sequence). The CDR3 is CASSLVGEGTSGKTPPSYEQYF. In nucleotides, the CDR3 is TGTGCCAGCAGCTTAGTAGGAGAAGGGACTAGCGGAAAGACCCCTCCCTCCTACGAGCAGTACTTC.

V gene TRBV5-6 combines with J gene TRBJ2-1; 8 bases align to TRBD2. Unmatched junction bases numbered 8, after V lost 4 bases and J lost 2 bases. Germline V gene data show CDR1 as SGHDT and CDR2 as YYEEEE. The CDR3 runs 16 residues. This CDR3 reads CASSRTGRAPYNEQFF. The CDR3 bases are TGTGCCAGCAGCCGAACCGGGAGGGCGCCCTACAATGAGCAGTTCTTC.

This rearrangement joins TRBV6-5 to TRBJ1-2, with D possibly matching TRBD1 (5 bases). The CDR3 spans 13 residues. Trimming removed 2 bases from V and 1 base from J, with 5 bases in between. The germline V gene has CDR1 MNHEY and CDR2 SVGAGI. The CDR3 sequence is CASSYDSNYGYTF. DNA of the CDR3: TGTGCCAGCAGTTACGACAGTAACTATGGCTACACCTTC.

This clonotype came up a few times. The rearrangement joins TRBV4-3 to TRBJ2-1; perhaps D is TRBD1 or TRBD2 (6 bases each). Trimming removed 6 bases from V and 4 bases from J, with 16 bases in between. CDR3 length: 15 amino acids. Germline values: CDR1 LGHNA, CDR2 YSLEER. The CDR3 DNA reads TGCGCCAGCAGTCGAGCTCGAGGGGGGTACAATGAGCAGTTCTTC. It translates to CASSRARGGYNEQFF.

This clonotype came up a few times. The J gene is TRBJ2-7, the V gene TRBV2; 11 nucleotides agree with TRBD1. With V trimmed by 4 bases and J by 3 bases, 14 bases remained unmatched. The CDR3 has 18 amino acids. Looked up from germline, CDR1 is SNHLY and CDR2 is FYNNEI. The CDR3, as DNA: TGTGCCAGCAGTGCAAACCGGGACAGGGGGTATCTTCACTACGAGCAGTACTTC. Protein sequence: CASSANRDRGYLHYEQYF.

The rearrangement uses TRBV29-1 and TRBJ1-2; no firm D call. There are 14 residues in the CDR3. Germline-derived CDR1 and CDR2 are SQVTM and ANQGSEA. Trimming stripped 0 bases from V and 9 bases from J, with 17 bases between. CDR3 amino acids: CSVEDWCKGDCYTF. Here the CDR3 DNA reads TGCAGCGTTGAAGATTGGTGCAAGGGTGATTGCTACACCTTC.

CDR3 protein: CASRSRRGFHEQFF. CDR3 coding DNA: TGTGCCAGCAGGTCCCGGAGGGGTTTCCATGAGCAGTTCTTC. The chain links TRBV7-8 to TRBJ2-1; perhaps TRBD2 as D (6 bases). The V and J ends lost 6 bases and 8 bases respectively, with 17 bases between them. Germline V gene lookup returns CDR1 SGHVS and CDR2 FQNEAQ. CDR3 size: 14 residues.

CDR3 in amino acids: CASRSLQGPNSPLHF. As DNA, the CDR3 is TGTGCCAGCAGATCCCTCCAGGGGCCTAATTCACCCCTCCACTTT. The V and J genes are TRBV11-2 and TRBJ1-6, with a weak D call TRBD1 (6 bases). Trimming removed 6 bases at V and 6 bases at J, with 15 bases between. This CDR3 spans 15 amino acids. CDR1 is SGHAT and CDR2 is FQNNGV in the germline V gene.

This clonotype was counted only a few times. The rearrangement uses TRBV18 and TRBJ1-1; no reliable D call. This CDR3 is 14 amino acids long. CDR1 KGHSH and CDR2 LQKENI come from the germline V gene. Between the trimmed V and J ends, which lost 4 bases and 0 bases, there was a span of 9 bases. Here the CDR3 reads CASSLQTMNTEAFF. DNA for the CDR3: TGTGCCAGCTCACTGCAGACCATGAACACTGAAGCTTTCTTT.

This clonotype showed up just a few times. The rearrangement joins TRBV4-1 to TRBJ2-7, with D unresolved. Germline lookup yields CDR1 MGHRA and CDR2 YSYEKL. Trimming removed 7 bases from V and 0 bases from J, with 16 bases in between. The CDR3 sequence is 15 residues long. CDR3 sequence reads: CASKTVDLDSYEQYF. The CDR3 DNA sequence: TGCGCCAGCAAAACAGTCGATCTAGACTCCTACGAGCAGTACTTC.

This chain uses TRBV29-1 with TRBJ2-1; 9 bases align to TRBD1. The V and J ends lost 5 bases and 5 bases, in that order; junction bases with no gene match: 10. The germline gives CDR1 SQVTM, CDR2 ANQGSEA. The CDR3 loop spans 15 amino acids. CDR3: CSVILRDRVNNEQFF. The CDR3 region has the DNA TGCAGCGTTATTCTCCGGGACAGGGTGAACAATGAGCAGTTCTTC.

This clonotype was detected only a few times. This chain connects TRBV27 to TRBJ2-5; 7 nucleotides line up with TRBD2. Trimming at V came to 5 bases and at J to 5 bases, leaving 11 bases not matched to a gene. The V gene's germline CDR1 is MNHEY and CDR2 SMNVEV (reference sequence). There are 15 residues in the CDR3. In nucleotides, the CDR3 is TGTGCCAGCAGTCGCGGGACTATCGGGGGGGAGACCCAGTACTTC. It yields the protein CASSRGTIGGETQYF.

This clonotype was seen more than once but under ten times. This chain joins TRBV5-1 and TRBJ2-3, with 9 positions matching TRBD2. Germline assignment: CDR1 SGHRS and CDR2 YFSETQ. V dropped 2 bases and J dropped 0; count of bases not matched to a gene: 7. The CDR3 covers 17 residues. DNA for the CDR3: TGCGCCAGCAGCTTATCGACTAGCGGAGAGAGCACAGATACGCAGTATTTT. This encodes CASSLSTSGESTDTQYF. Full variable domain (outside the CDR3, taken from reference TRBV5-1 and TRBJ2-3): KAGVTQTPRYLIKTRGQQVTLSCSPISGHRSVSWYQQTPGQGLQFLFEYFSETQRNKGNFPGRFSGRQFSNSRSEMNVSTLELGDSALYLCASSLSTSGESTDTQYFGPGTRLTVL.